One and the same sample provided the 28 T cell receptor beta chains below, sequenced in a study of cytomegalovirus exposure and HLA in healthy donors. The PCR was carried out with 60 Vbeta primers and 13 Jbeta primers. Sequenced by immunoSEQ multiplex PCR; TCRdb stores in-frame clones only, minus some. Altogether roughly 120,000 clones are present, about four fifths being singletons, with the ten largest covering 2% to 3%. Specimen: PBMCs. The origin of the receptors is a woman in her late teens or twenties in good health and CMV-seronegative.

The V gene is TRBV5-1, the J gene TRBJ1-1; 7 bases map to TRBD1. The junction had 7 bases not matched to a gene; V was cut back by 4 bases and J by 1 base. Germline CDR1 reads SGHRS; CDR2 reads YFSETQ. The CDR3 length is 15 residues. CDR3 coding DNA: TGCGCCAGCAGCGGAAGGGGGCAAGCGAACACTGAAGCTTTCTTT. Amino acid sequence: CASSGRGQANTEAFF.

V usage is TRBV9 and J usage is TRBJ2-1, with 8 bases matching TRBD2. The germline V gene encodes CDR1 SGDLS and CDR2 YYNGEE. Unmatched junction bases numbered 7, after V lost 1 base and J lost 4 bases. The length of the CDR3 is 16 residues. DNA of the CDR3: TGTGCCAGCAGCGTATCCCCTAGCGGGTCGTACAATGAGCAGTTCTTC. This translates into CASSVSPSGSYNEQFF.

This chain connects TRBV7-9 to TRBJ2-2; 9 positions agree with TRBD2. The CDR3 contains 16 residues. Trimming removed 6 bases from V and 5 bases from J; junction bases left unmatched: 10. The germline V gene has CDR1 SEHNR and CDR2 FQNEAQ (reference sequence). This CDR3 reads CASRSRNLAGTGELFF. DNA of the CDR3: TGTGCCAGCAGGTCCCGGAATCTAGCGGGGACCGGGGAGCTGTTTTTT. The entire variable domain, with the rest obtained from reference TRBV7-9 and TRBJ2-2, is as follows: DTGVSQNPRHKITKRGQNVTFRCDPISEHNRLYWYRQTLGQGPEFLTYFQNEAQLEKSRLLSDRFSAERPKGSFSTLEIQRTEQGDSAMYLCASRSRNLAGTGELFFGEGSRLTVL.

V gene TRBV5-1 combines with J gene TRBJ1-2, with unresolved D. The germline V gene encodes CDR1 SGHRS and CDR2 YFSETQ. Deletions cut 1 base from V and 8 bases from J, with 9 bases between. The CDR3 is 12 residues long. Here the CDR3 reads CASSLNSWGYTF. As DNA, the CDR3 is TGCGCCAGCAGCTTGAACAGCTGGGGCTACACCTTC.

The V call is TRBV28, the J call TRBJ1-2; maybe TRBD1 (5 bases). The V gene lost 6 bases and the J gene lost 2 bases, with 13 bases spanning the gap. Germline V lookup: CDR1 MDHEN, CDR2 SYDVKM. This CDR3 has 14 amino acids. CDR3 protein: CASSSRAANYGYTF. The CDR3 region has the DNA TGTGCCAGCAGCTCCAGGGCGGCCAACTATGGCTACACCTTC.

The rearrangement joins TRBV6-5 to TRBJ1-5; TRBD1 aligns across 7 bases. With 5 bases clipped from V and 7 bases from J, the junction kept 11 bases outside the gene matches. The CDR3 loop spans 15 amino acids. CDR1 and CDR2 from the germline V gene are MNHEY and SVGAGI. CDR3 in DNA: TGTGCCAGCAGTCACACACGAACAGGGGACCAGCCCCAGCATTTT. It codes for CASSHTRTGDQPQHF.

The chain combines TRBV9 with TRBJ2-5, with 14 positions matching TRBD2. Trimming at V came to 2 bases and at J to 5 bases, leaving 5 bases not matched to a gene. Per the germline V gene, CDR1 is SGDLS and CDR2 is YYNGEE. There are 16 residues in the CDR3. CDR3 residues: CASSVRLAGGLETQYF. CDR3 in DNA: TGTGCCAGCAGCGTTCGACTAGCGGGGGGGCTCGAGACCCAGTACTTC. Together with reference TRBV9 and TRBJ2-5, the CDR3 gives the full variable domain: DSGVTQTPKHLITATGQRVTLRCSPRSGDLSVYWYQQSLDQGLQFLIQYYNGEERAKGNILERFSAQQFPDLHSELNLSSLELGDSALYFCASSVRLAGGLETQYFGPGTRLLVL.

This clone was found a few times. This chain connects TRBV4-1 to TRBJ2-7; TRBD1 is a possible D gene (6 bases). Germline CDR1 MGHRA, CDR2 YSYEKL. This CDR3 contains 14 residues. V dropped 4 bases and J dropped 2 bases, with 12 bases sitting between them. The CDR3 loop reads CASSPGAGAYEQYF. The DNA for the CDR3 is TGCGCCAGCAGCCCCGGGGCAGGGGCCTACGAGCAGTACTTC.

CDR3 coding DNA: TGCGCCAGCCGATTCACAGGGGTAGCTGGCTACACCTTC. Amino acids: CASRFTGVAGYTF. This rearrangement joins TRBV4-3 to TRBJ1-2; TRBD1 matches 7 bases. V lost 8 bases and J lost 7; bases outside the gene matches: 10. From germline, CDR1 is LGHNA and CDR2 YSLEER. The CDR3 covers 13 residues.

The chain joins TRBV25-1 to TRBJ1-4; TRBD1 matches at 7 bases. V trimming: 6 bases; J trimming: 8 bases; junction bases outside the gene matches: 9. This CDR3 has 14 amino acids. Germline V gives CDR1 MGHDK, CDR2 SYGVNS. The CDR3 coding sequence is TGTGCCAGCAGCGAGACAGGGTCCAACGAAAAACTGTTTTTT. Translating it yields CASSETGSNEKLFF.

This sequence joins TRBV7-8 and TRBJ1-5; D unclear. This CDR3 region has 15 residues. The germline V and J ends were trimmed by 1 base and 5 bases, with 12 bases remaining between them. Germline V gene sequence: CDR1 SGHVS, CDR2 FQNEAQ. CDR3 sequence reads: CASSLVRGYDQPQHF. As DNA, the CDR3 is TGTGCCAGCAGCTTAGTGCGGGGTTACGATCAGCCCCAGCATTTT.

The chain couples TRBV10-1 to TRBJ2-3; 11 positions match TRBD1. Germline values: CDR1 WNHNN, CDR2 SYGVQD (reference sequence). The CDR3 extends over 15 amino acids. V lost 5 bases to trimming and J lost 6 bases; unmatched junction nucleotides: 7. Written as DNA, the CDR3 is TGCGCCAGCAGTTCCAGGACAGGGGGCGCGGATACGCAGTATTTT. Translated, it gives CASSSRTGGADTQYF.

This chain joins TRBV28 and TRBJ2-3; D gene unclear. Trimming stripped 6 bases from V and 6 bases from J, with 16 bases between. Germline V CDR1 and CDR2: MDHEN, SYDVKM. The CDR3 contains 14 residues. The CDR3 reads CASRPSGSRDTQYF. For the CDR3, the DNA is TGTGCCAGCAGGCCCTCGGGTTCCCGCGATACGCAGTATTTT.

V usage is TRBV6-5 and J usage is TRBJ1-2; TRBD1 agrees at 7 bases. The J segment lost 3 bases and the V segment lost 7 bases, leaving 11 bases of the junction unmatched. CDR1 and CDR2 (germline): MNHEY, SVGAGI. This CDR3 is built from 15 residues. CDR3 amino acids: CASKPGPGQHYGYTF. Written as DNA, the CDR3 is TGTGCCAGCAAACCTGGACCGGGACAGCACTATGGCTACACCTTC.

The chain combines TRBV27 with TRBJ2-1, with D uncertain. V dropped 6 bases and J dropped 3 bases, with 9 bases sitting between them. There are 13 residues in the CDR3. Germline V gives CDR1 MNHEY, CDR2 SMNVEV (reference sequence). Here the CDR3 reads CASRRLGYNEQFF. The DNA of the CDR3 is TGTGCCAGCAGGAGGCTAGGCTACAATGAGCAGTTCTTC.

The genes are TRBV19 and TRBJ1-2; 8 nucleotides align to TRBD1. Germline trimming cut 2 bases from V and 1 base from J; bases unmatched to any gene: 6. Germline CDR1 LNHDA, CDR2 SQIVND (reference sequence). CDR3 length: 16 residues. The CDR3 protein is CASSISGQGVNYGYTF. As DNA, the CDR3 is TGTGCCAGTAGTATAAGCGGACAGGGAGTTAACTATGGCTACACCTTC.

This sequence joins TRBV28 and TRBJ1-2, with D possibly matching TRBD1 (5 bases). Germline V gene data show CDR1 as MDHEN and CDR2 as SYDVKM. The CDR3 runs to 11 residues. Here the CDR3 reads CSTERDYGYTF. The CDR3 coding sequence is TGTTCGACAGAGAGAGACTATGGCTACACCTTC.

V and J are TRBV29-1 and TRBJ2-7; TRBD1 might be the D (5 bases). Germline loops: CDR1 SQVTM, CDR2 ANQGSEA. The CDR3 sequence is 12 residues long. V lost 0 bases and J 5 bases, leaving 8 bases between the germline ends. CDR3: CSVEDPGNEQYV. CDR3 coding DNA: TGCAGCGTTGAAGATCCAGGGAACGAGCAGTACGTC.

The chain has TRBV5-6 and TRBJ1-1; D not certain. Germline values: CDR1 SGHDT, CDR2 YYEEEE. The CDR3 spans 14 residues. V was cut by 2 bases and J by 1 base, with 9 bases left in between. The CDR3 DNA reads TGTGCCAGCAGCTTCGGGAATTGGAACACTGAAGCTTTCTTT. It translates to CASSFGNWNTEAFF.

The genes are TRBV4-3 and TRBJ1-2, with TRBD1 identical over 7 bases. Germline V gene lookup returns CDR1 LGHNA and CDR2 YSLEER. V lost 0 bases and J lost 0; bases outside the gene matches: 13. The length of the CDR3 is 19 residues. The CDR3 coding sequence is TGCGCCAGCAGCCAAGAATTCGCGCAGGGGGATCTTTCTAACTATGGCTACACCTTC. Translated, it gives CASSQEFAQGDLSNYGYTF.

The rearrangement links TRBV18 to TRBJ1-1; a weak D match, TRBD1 (5 bases). V was pared by 1 base and J by 6 bases, with 6 bases between. The CDR3 runs to 12 residues. CDR1 and CDR2 from the germline V gene are KGHSH and LQKENI. CDR3 sequence reads: CASSPQGAEAFF. The CDR3 DNA reads TGTGCCAGCTCACCACAAGGGGCTGAAGCTTTCTTT.

The rearrangement joins TRBV7-9 to TRBJ1-4, with unresolved D. V was cut by 5 bases and J by 4 bases, with 14 bases left in between. Germline V lookup: CDR1 SEHNR, CDR2 FQNEAQ (reference sequence). CDR3 size: 15 residues. The CDR3 sequence is CASSLPRSNNEKLFF. CDR3 sequence (DNA): TGTGCCAGCAGCCTACCCCGGTCGAATAATGAAAAACTGTTTTTT.

The chain is built from TRBV30 and TRBJ2-1; 9 bases line up with TRBD2. The J segment lost 4 bases and the V segment lost 3 bases, leaving 7 bases of the junction unmatched. The germline CDR1 and CDR2 sequences are GTSNPN and SVGIG (reference sequence). This CDR3 is built from 15 residues. The CDR3 reads CAWRVSGGSYNEQFF. The CDR3 coding sequence is TGTGCCTGGAGGGTTAGCGGGGGCTCATACAATGAGCAGTTCTTC.

The table lists this clone with a count of one. The V gene is TRBV18, the J gene TRBJ2-3, with D perhaps TRBD1 (6 bases). The V and J ends lost 6 bases and 0 bases respectively, with 16 bases between them. The CDR3 extends over 16 amino acids. Germline values: CDR1 KGHSH, CDR2 LQKENI. The CDR3 DNA reads as TGTGCCAGCTCCGCATTACCTCAGGGGAGCACAGATACGCAGTATTTT. This encodes CASSALPQGSTDTQYF.

The chain combines TRBV2 with TRBJ2-7; a possible D gene is TRBD2 (5 bases). The CDR3 runs to 16 residues. Trimming took off 3 bases at V and 0 bases at J, with 15 bases between the two ends. Germline CDR1 reads SNHLY; CDR2 reads FYNNEI. The CDR3 loop reads CASSDKRRESSYEQYF. CDR3 sequence (DNA): TGTGCCAGCAGTGATAAGAGAAGGGAGAGCTCCTACGAGCAGTACTTC. The whole variable domain, filled in from reference TRBV2 and TRBJ2-7, reads EPEVTQTPSHQVTQMGQEVILRCVPISNHLYFYWYRQILGQKVEFLVSFYNNEISEKSEIFDDQFSVERPDGSNFTLKIRSTKLEDSAMYFCASSDKRRESSYEQYFGPGTRLTVT.

V gene TRBV27 combines with J gene TRBJ2-6; no reliable D call. Looked up from germline, CDR1 is MNHEY and CDR2 is SMNVEV (reference sequence). The CDR3 is 15 amino acids. Trimming cost V 2 bases and J 1 base, with 6 bases left between them. CDR3 coding DNA: TGTGCCAGCAGTTTAAGCGCGTCTGGGGCCAACGTCCTGACTTTC. Translated: CASSLSASGANVLTF.

The CDR3 nucleotides are TGTGCTAGTGGTTTGGGACTAGCGGGAGTGTACAATGAGCAGTTCTTC. It encodes CASGLGLAGVYNEQFF. This rearrangement joins TRBV12-5 to TRBJ2-1; 12 nucleotides align to TRBD2. V shed 1 base, J shed 4 bases, and the junction held 2 bases outside the gene matches. The CDR3 consists of 16 residues. Germline V gene lookup returns CDR1 LGHNT and CDR2 FRNRAP.

The chain combines TRBV18 with TRBJ2-4; 10 bases are shared with TRBD2. Germline loops: CDR1 KGHSH, CDR2 LQKENI. CDR3 length: 14 amino acids. Trimming at V came to 6 bases and at J to 5 bases, leaving 4 bases not matched to a gene. CDR3 nucleotide sequence: TGTGCCAGCTCTCCTCTAGCGGGGGAAAACATTCAGTACTTC. Its translation is CASSPLAGENIQYF.